A single sample is the source of the 10 T cell receptor beta chains below, sequenced in a study of post-analysis software for immune sequencing data. The study, taken as a whole, reports: Comparison of patients with controls showed 5 or 6 TRBV segments more frequent in patients, TRBV5-6, TRBV5-1 and TRBV20-1 among them.

The TCR beta cDNA libraries contained unique molecular identifiers. From the PCR reads, TCRdb called clonotypes with MiXCR, one entry per CDR3 protein. The sample holds roughly 800,000 distinct CDR3 sequences, around 50% seen once. These receptors' targets are unknown. The sequenced material came from blood. Receptors originate from a girl aged 10 to 17 with multiple sclerosis.

The chain uses TRBV29-1 and TRBJ1-2; the D gene is possibly TRBD1 (6 bases). The CDR3 sequence is 12 residues long. Germline CDR1 reads SQVTM; CDR2 reads ANQGSEA. The ends were cut back, 7 bases at V and 5 bases at J, with 14 bases in the middle. CDR3 DNA: TGCAGCGATGGAGGGGGAATGTATGGCTACACCTTC. This encodes CSDGGGMYGYTF.

The chain carries TRBV5-5 and TRBJ2-7; possible D gene TRBD2, 5 bases. The CDR3 has 14 residues. Germline loops: CDR1 SGHKS, CDR2 YYEKEE (reference sequence). V was cut by 0 bases and J by 0 bases, with 7 bases left in between. The CDR3 sequence is CASSLEADSYEQYF. DNA of the CDR3: TGTGCCAGCAGCTTGGAAGCGGACTCCTACGAGCAGTACTTC.

The chain carries TRBV10-3 and TRBJ2-7, with 7 bases fitting TRBD1. Per germline, CDR1 ENHRY and CDR2 SYGVKD. The CDR3 has 12 amino acids. With 10 bases clipped from V and 5 bases from J, the junction kept 8 bases outside the gene matches. The DNA of the CDR3 is TGTGCCACTAACCAGGGGGAAGACGAGCAGTACTTC. Translated: CATNQGEDEQYF.

In its sample, this clonotype was seen a few times. The V and J genes are TRBV29-1 and TRBJ2-7; the match to TRBD2 covers 8 bases. V lost 3 bases, J lost 3 bases, and 1 base stayed unmatched. The CDR3 is made up of 12 amino acids. Germline V gene sequence: CDR1 SQVTM, CDR2 ANQGSEA. CDR3 bases: TGCAGCGTTGAGCTAGCGGGCTACGAGCAGTACTTC. The encoded protein is CSVELAGYEQYF.

The chain has TRBV2 and TRBJ2-3; D remains ambiguous. Germline V gene lookup returns CDR1 SNHLY and CDR2 FYNNEI. This CDR3 region has 12 residues. Between the trimmed V and J ends, which lost 4 bases and 4 bases, there was a span of 6 bases. CDR3 loop: CASSAAADTQYF. The CDR3 DNA sequence: TGTGCCAGCAGTGCGGCGGCAGATACGCAGTATTTT.

This clonotype was seen a few times. The chain recombines TRBV5-1 with TRBJ2-1; TRBD1 might be the D (6 bases). Per the germline V gene, CDR1 is SGHRS and CDR2 is YFSETQ. The CDR3 spans 12 residues. V was clipped by 0 bases and J by 11 bases, with 9 bases between them. CDR3 in DNA: TGCGCCAGCAGCTTGGCCAGGGGACAGCAGTTCTTC. This gives the protein CASSLARGQQFF.

V is TRBV29-1 and J is TRBJ1-2; 7 bases are a match to TRBD1. Germline values: CDR1 SQVTM, CDR2 ANQGSEA. The ends lost 4 bases at V and 2 bases at J; junction bases unmatched: 7. The CDR3 consists of 14 residues. DNA for the CDR3: TGCAGCGTTGGTTCCTCGACAGGGAACTATGGCTACACCTTC. It specifies CSVGSSTGNYGYTF.

This clonotype was detected only once. The CDR3 region has the DNA TGCAGCGCCCTAGGCGGGGGACCGCGAGAGCTGTTTTTT. Encoded protein: CSALGGGPRELFF. The genes are TRBV29-1 and TRBJ2-2; 7 positions match TRBD2. The germline CDR1 and CDR2 sequences are SQVTM and ANQGSEA. V lost 7 bases, J lost 11 bases, and 13 bases stayed unmatched. This CDR3 has 13 amino acids.

Only a few counts were recorded for this clonotype. The rearrangement joins TRBV12-3 or TRBV12-4 to TRBJ1-1; D remains ambiguous. The germline V and J ends were trimmed by 8 bases and 4 bases, with 14 bases remaining between them. This CDR3 contains 13 residues. CDR3 protein: CASSQSGPTEAFF. The CDR3 nucleotides are TGTGCCAGCTCCCAGTCAGGACCCACTGAAGCTTTCTTT.

This chain links TRBV20-1 with TRBJ2-1; TRBD1 or TRBD2 may be the D gene (5 bases each). V was clipped by 1 base and J by 6 bases, with 16 bases between them. The length of the CDR3 is 15 residues. Germline CDR1 DFQATT, CDR2 SNEGSKA (reference sequence). The CDR3 DNA is TGCAGTGCTAGAGGTTTCGGGGACCCAATCAATGAGCAGTTCTTC. Its protein product is CSARGFGDPINEQFF.